This is a list of T cell receptor beta chains from one sample in a study of cytomegalovirus exposure and HLA in healthy donors. Using immunoSEQ multiplex PCR, the repertoire was profiled, and TCRdb retains in-frame clones only, with some absent. In the table there are approximately 220,000 clones, roughly 85% of which are singletons. Sequencing was done on a sample of PBMCs. The receptors originated from a male donor in good health and CMV-seronegative. Both conserved end residues are part of each CDR3. Each record gives: clone size, D gene, J gene, V gene, CDR3 protein, CDR3 DNA. D genes are given only for firm matches. Size is omitted from some rows. Given values are once, few, many or a class for expanded clones.

size: .; D: .; J: TRBJ2-7; V: TRBV5-1; CDR3: CASSLMGHEQYF; DNA: TGCGCCAGCAGCTTGATGGGGCACGAGCAGTACTTC
size: .; D: .; J: TRBJ1-2; V: TRBV28; CDR3: CASTQSGFDGYTF; DNA: TGTGCCAGCACCCAGTCAGGGTTTGATGGCTACACCTTC
size: .; D: TRBD1; J: TRBJ1-2; V: TRBV19; CDR3: CASAGQNYGYTF; DNA: TGTGCCAGCGCGGGACAGAACTATGGCTACACCTTC
size: .; D: .; J: TRBJ1-6; V: TRBV6-5; CDR3: CASSYRRQVNSPLHF; DNA: TGTGCCAGCAGTTACCGTAGACAGGTTAATTCACCCCTCCACTTT
size: .; D: .; J: TRBJ1-1; V: TRBV4-3; CDR3: CASSQDRAPGGTEAFF; DNA: TGCGCCAGCAGCCAAGATCGGGCCCCAGGAGGAACTGAAGCTTTCTTT
size: .; D: .; J: TRBJ1-1; V: TRBV5-5; CDR3: CASSFDTWNTEAFF; DNA: TGTGCCAGCAGCTTTGACACGTGGAACACTGAAGCTTTCTTT
size: .; D: .; J: TRBJ1-5; V: TRBV28; CDR3: CASSLWGGIPDSNQPQHF; DNA: TGTGCCAGCAGTTTATGGGGAGGGATCCCTGATAGCAATCAGCCCCAGCATTTT
size: few; D: .; J: TRBJ1-1; V: TRBV9; CDR3: CASSRRQSEAFF; DNA: TGTGCCAGCAGCCGGCGACAGAGTGAAGCTTTCTTT
size: .; D: .; J: TRBJ2-5; V: TRBV7-9; CDR3: CASSPNGVQYF; DNA: TGTGCCAGCAGCCCTAACGGGGTCCAGTACTTC
size: few; D: .; J: TRBJ2-7; V: TRBV27; CDR3: CASSSTVTYEQYF; DNA: TGTGCCAGCAGTTCCACAGTCACCTACGAGCAGTACTTC
size: .; D: .; J: TRBJ1-5; V: TRBV11-2; CDR3: CASSLEMSPNQPQHF; DNA: TGTGCCAGCAGCTTAGAAATGAGTCCCAATCAGCCCCAGCATTTT
size: .; D: .; J: TRBJ2-7; V: TRBV21-1; CDR3: CASSKRASGNSYEQYF; DNA: TGTGCCAGCAGCAAAAGGGCTAGCGGGAACTCCTACGAGCAGTACTTC
size: .; D: .; J: TRBJ1-2; V: TRBV6-5; CDR3: CASSPRRINYGYTF; DNA: TGTGCCAGCAGCCCTAGACGGATAAACTATGGCTACACCTTC
size: .; D: TRBD1; J: TRBJ2-7; V: TRBV4-2; CDR3: CASNQAGTGAYEQYF; DNA: TGTGCCAGCAACCAGGCCGGGACAGGGGCCTACGAGCAGTACTTC
size: .; D: .; J: TRBJ1-4; V: TRBV19; CDR3: CASSIARGANEKLFF; DNA: TGTGCCAGTAGTATAGCACGGGGGGCTAATGAAAAACTGTTTTTT
size: .; D: TRBD1; J: TRBJ1-5; V: TRBV4-2; CDR3: CASSPRDSNSNQPQHF; DNA: TGTGCCAGCAGCCCCCGGGACAGTAATAGCAATCAGCCCCAGCATTTT
size: .; D: .; J: TRBJ1-1; V: TRBV6-5; CDR3: CASSTHGGSNTEAFF; DNA: TGTGCCAGCAGTACTCACGGAGGGTCGAACACTGAAGCTTTCTTT
size: few; D: TRBD1; J: TRBJ2-1; V: TRBV6-4; CDR3: CASSRGTGGEQFF; DNA: TGTGCCAGCAGCCGGGGCACAGGGGGCGAGCAGTTCTTC
size: .; D: .; J: TRBJ2-5; V: TRBV7-2; CDR3: CASSLALAPETQYF; DNA: TGTGCCAGCAGCTTAGCCCTGGCCCCGGAGACCCAGTACTTC
size: once; D: .; J: TRBJ1-4; V: TRBV4-3; CDR3: CASSRGGIFGEKLFF; DNA: TGCGCCAGCAGCCGAGGAGGGATCTTTGGGGAAAAACTGTTTTTT
size: .; D: .; J: TRBJ1-1; V: TRBV27; CDR3: CASSPGRTEAFF; DNA: TGTGCCAGCAGTCCAGGGCGCACTGAAGCTTTCTTT
size: .; D: TRBD1; J: TRBJ2-1; V: TRBV27; CDR3: CASSFGTGVNEQFF; DNA: TGTGCCAGCAGTTTCGGGACAGGGGTCAATGAGCAGTTCTTC
size: .; D: TRBD2; J: TRBJ2-1; V: TRBV27; CDR3: CASSLGGVEQFF; DNA: TGTGCCAGCAGTTTAGGGGGGGTAGAGCAGTTCTTC
size: .; D: TRBD2; J: TRBJ2-7; V: TRBV30; CDR3: CAWTSGPSSYEQYF; DNA: TGTGCCTGGACTAGCGGGCCTAGCTCCTACGAGCAGTACTTC
size: .; D: .; J: TRBJ2-3; V: TRBV6-5; CDR3: CASSYWQGTDTQYF; DNA: TGTGCCAGCAGTTACTGGCAGGGAACAGATACGCAGTATTTT
size: few; D: .; J: TRBJ2-3; V: TRBV7-2; CDR3: CASSPQSDTQYF; DNA: TGTGCCAGCAGTCCCCAGTCAGATACGCAGTATTTT
size: .; D: TRBD2; J: TRBJ2-3; V: TRBV7-2; CDR3: CASSPGGLAGEPTDTQYF; DNA: TGTGCCAGCAGCCCCGGCGGACTAGCGGGGGAGCCTACAGATACGCAGTATTTT
size: .; D: .; J: TRBJ2-7; V: TRBV7-9; CDR3: CASSSGHPALGQYF; DNA: TGTGCCAGCAGCTCTGGACATCCCGCTCTAGGGCAGTACTTC
size: .; D: .; J: TRBJ1-1; V: TRBV9; CDR3: CASSGSTGNTEAFF; DNA: TGTGCCAGCAGCGGATCGACAGGGAACACTGAAGCTTTCTTT
size: .; D: TRBD1; J: TRBJ2-1; V: TRBV6-6; CDR3: CATRTGEANEQFF; DNA: TGTGCCACCCGGACAGGCGAAGCCAATGAGCAGTTCTTC
size: once; D: .; J: TRBJ1-6; V: TRBV5-1; CDR3: CASSGGQNYNSPLHF; DNA: TGCGCCAGCAGCGGAGGACAGAACTATAATTCACCCCTCCACTTT
size: .; D: TRBD1; J: TRBJ2-7; V: TRBV7-7; CDR3: CASSLDRSSYEQYF; DNA: TGTGCTAGCAGCTTGGACAGGAGCTCCTACGAGCAGTACTTC
size: .; D: TRBD1; J: TRBJ2-7; V: TRBV27; CDR3: CASSLGQGAYEQYF; DNA: TGTGCCAGCAGTTTAGGACAGGGGGCCTACGAGCAGTACTTC
size: .; D: TRBD1; J: TRBJ2-7; V: TRBV27; CDR3: CASSFGTAYEQYF; DNA: TGTGCCAGCAGTTTCGGGACAGCCTACGAGCAGTACTTC
size: .; D: TRBD1; J: TRBJ1-1; V: TRBV20-1; CDR3: CSADRGTEAFF; DNA: TGCAGTGCTGACAGGGGTACTGAAGCTTTCTTT
size: .; D: .; J: TRBJ2-7; V: TRBV7-6; CDR3: CASSLVGDNSYEQYF; DNA: TGTGCCAGCAGCTTAGTAGGGGACAACTCCTACGAGCAGTACTTC
size: .; D: .; J: TRBJ1-2; V: TRBV21-1; CDR3: CASSNAAAGGAEGYTF; DNA: TGTGCCAGCAGCAATGCGGCAGCAGGGGGCGCAGAGGGCTACACCTTC
size: .; D: .; J: TRBJ1-3; V: TRBV7-9; CDR3: CASSLVLGATGNTIYF; DNA: TGTGCCAGCAGCTTAGTATTGGGGGCCACTGGAAACACCATATATTTT
size: .; D: TRBD1; J: TRBJ2-5; V: TRBV27; CDR3: CASSFGQGRAQYF; DNA: TGTGCCAGCAGTTTTGGACAGGGAAGGGCCCAGTACTTC
size: once; D: .; J: TRBJ1-5; V: TRBV18; CDR3: CASSIRVSEPQHF; DNA: TGTGCCAGCTCAATCAGGGTGTCGGAGCCCCAGCATTTT